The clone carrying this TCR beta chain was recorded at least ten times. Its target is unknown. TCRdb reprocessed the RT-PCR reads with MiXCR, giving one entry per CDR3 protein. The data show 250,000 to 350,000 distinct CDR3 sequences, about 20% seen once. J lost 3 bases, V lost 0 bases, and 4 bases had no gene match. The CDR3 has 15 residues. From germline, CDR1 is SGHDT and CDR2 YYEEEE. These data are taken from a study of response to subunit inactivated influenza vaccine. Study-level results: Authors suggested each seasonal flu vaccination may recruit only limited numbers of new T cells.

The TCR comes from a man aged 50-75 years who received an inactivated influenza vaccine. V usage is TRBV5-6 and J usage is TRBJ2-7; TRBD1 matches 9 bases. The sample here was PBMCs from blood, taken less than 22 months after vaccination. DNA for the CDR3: TGTGCCAGCAGCTTGGTACAGGGGGCTATCTACGAGCAGTACTTC. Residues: CASSLVQGAIYEQYF.